The entry below describes one TCR beta chain. This clone was recorded only once. Its antigen remains unidentified. No much larger clonotype is one base removed from it; base qualities were not supplied. Interpreted using the paper, the time point label stands for: baseline before first vaccination. Vaccinee samples came from UK trials COV001 and COV002, including a single-blind randomized controlled phase 2/3 trial of AZD1222 (ChAdOx1 nCoV-19) in healthy adults. For TCRbeta chain sequencing, PBMC samples from trial participants were taken at day 0 and at day 28 after the second dose. The sample comes from a study of T cell responses to AZD1222 COVID-19 vaccine (dated by TCRdb to about 2021). At the level of the whole study: AZD1222 recipients given second doses at about 4 weeks or at about 12 weeks were pooled, since spike-specific TCR depth and breadth were not found to differ between the two schedules. A total of just over 230 trial participants underwent TCR sequencing, of whom about 210 received two doses of AZD1222 and some 26 received two doses of the MenACWY control vaccine. Enrollment into the trials was organized by age into subgroups of 18-55, 56-69 and 70-plus years, and those subgroups contained roughly 140, 27 and 60 TCR-sequenced participants, respectively.

The CDR3 regions of human TCRbeta chains were analyzed by immunosequencing. Processing in the source paper ran as follows. Repertoire TCRs were matched against a reference library of SARS-CoV-2-specific TCRs generated with the MIRA antigen-specificity platform. Breadth was defined as the fraction of unique TCRs that were SARS-CoV-2-associated. Depth was defined as the fraction of total T cells that were SARS-CoV-2-associated. Each spike-specific TCR was assigned to its reactive spike region and to a CD4 or CD8 class using the MIRA data. Log10-transformed breadth and depth values were compared by one-way ANOVA with Sidak's multiple comparisons tests. In its TCRdb copy, this immuneACCESS table keeps in-frame sequences only and misses some clones. Where compared with another copy, unresolved V genes explain less than half of these, and the others have no known cause. The V and J calls and clone size were taken over from that table, and D and trimming were inferred from the DNA. This sample is represented by roughly 130,000 clones; around 90% of them were singletons. Approximately 2% of the sample is taken by the ten largest.

Ends trimmed: V by 6 bases, J by 0 bases; bases unmatched to a gene: 4. Based on the germline V gene (reference sequence), the CDR1 and CDR2 sequences are MNHEY and SMNVEV. Including the terminal cysteine and phenylalanine, the CDR3 comprises 15 residues. The DNA shown is the 45-base CDR3, in frame from base 1. Overall study outcomes, separate from this receptor: After two AZD1222 doses, spike-specific TCR breadth and depth were significantly higher than at day 0 and than in MenACWY recipients. Reportedly, close to half of the unique spike-specific TCRs recognized epitopes lying outside the regions that are mutated in the B.1.351 and B.1.1.7 variants. Conclusions about previously exposed vaccinees are limited, since just five or six AZD1222 recipients were seropositive for SARS-CoV-2 at baseline. Vaccine-associated CD4 TCRs spanned the whole spike protein, with dominant responses in regions 160-218 and 743-854. Most participants were white British and females outnumbered males, and the authors suggested that clonal diversity may have been underestimated. In the small 56-69-year group, the increase in depth fell short of significance, most likely because of low power. No day 14 peak-response samples were available, so repertoires were characterized only after the peak T cell response.

The chain couples TRBV27 to TRBJ1-5, and 8 junction bases match TRBD1. This clonotype was sampled from an adult in good health. The specimen was peripheral blood, collected on day 0 of AZD1222 vaccination. The base sequence is TGTGCCAGCAGCATGGGACAGGCTAGCAATCAGCCCCAGCATTTT. This encodes CASSMGQASNQPQHF.